The present T cell receptor (beta chain) was sequenced within a study of T cell repertoires in cytomegalovirus infection. Notes on the study in general: Ex vivo responses were dominated by HLA-C-restricted CMV-specific TCR beta clonotypes. CMV carriers with the relevant HLA were identified by cumulative public TCR beta family frequency.

Using its own MiXCR run on the reads, TCRdb lists one record per CDR3 protein. The sample records nearly 650,000 distinct CDR3 sequences, approximately 24% being singletons. Per germline, CDR1 MNHEY and CDR2 SVGEGT. The CDR3 consists of 16 residues. With V trimmed by 6 bases and J by 2 bases, 7 bases remained unmatched. Ten or more counts support this clonotype. Its cognate antigen is unknown. The receptor's source is a human donor in good health (CMV status not recorded). Some clones in this sample may be carry-over from other donors' samples. V usage is TRBV6-2 or TRBV6-3 and J usage is TRBJ2-6; 7 bases fit TRBD1. Sequencing input: CD8+ T cells from PBMCs. Here the CDR3 DNA reads TGTGCCAGCAGAGAACGAGGGGGCGCTGGGGCCAACGTCCTGACTTTC. Amino acids: CASRERGGAGANVLTF.